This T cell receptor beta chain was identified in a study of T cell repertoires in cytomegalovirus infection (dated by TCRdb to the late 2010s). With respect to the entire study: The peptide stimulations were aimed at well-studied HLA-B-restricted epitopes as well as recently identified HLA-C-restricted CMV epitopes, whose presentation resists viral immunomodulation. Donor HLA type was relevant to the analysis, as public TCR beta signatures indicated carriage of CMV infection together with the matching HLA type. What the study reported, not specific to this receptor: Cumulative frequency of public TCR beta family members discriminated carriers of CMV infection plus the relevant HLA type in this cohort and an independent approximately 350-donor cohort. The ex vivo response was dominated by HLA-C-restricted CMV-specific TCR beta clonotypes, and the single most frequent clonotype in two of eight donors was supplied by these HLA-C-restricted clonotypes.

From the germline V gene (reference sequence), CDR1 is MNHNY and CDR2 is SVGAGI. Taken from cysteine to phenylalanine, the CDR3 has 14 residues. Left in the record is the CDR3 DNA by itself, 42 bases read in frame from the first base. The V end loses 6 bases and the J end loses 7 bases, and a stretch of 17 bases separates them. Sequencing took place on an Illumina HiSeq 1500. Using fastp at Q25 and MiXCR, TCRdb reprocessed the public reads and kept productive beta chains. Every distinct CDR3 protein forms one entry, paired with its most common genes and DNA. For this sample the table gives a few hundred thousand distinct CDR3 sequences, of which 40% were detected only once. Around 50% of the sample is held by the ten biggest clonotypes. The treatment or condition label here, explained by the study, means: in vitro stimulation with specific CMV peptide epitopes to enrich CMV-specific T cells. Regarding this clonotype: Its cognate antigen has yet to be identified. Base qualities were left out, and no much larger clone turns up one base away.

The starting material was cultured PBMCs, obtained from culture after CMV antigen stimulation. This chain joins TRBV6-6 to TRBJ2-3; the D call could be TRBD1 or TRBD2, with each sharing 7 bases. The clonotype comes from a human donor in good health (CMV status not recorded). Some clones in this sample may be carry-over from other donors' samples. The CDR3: CASSSGTVTNTQYF. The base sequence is TGTGCCAGCAGCAGCGGGACAGTCACTAATACGCAGTATTTT.